This entry describes one T cell receptor (beta chain). Its antigen is still unknown. The sort gate was single viable CD3+CD4+CD8-CD45RO+ cells for memory CD4+ T cells. The sample comes from a study of memory CD4+ T cells and cytomegalovirus serostatus. The study, taken as a whole, reports: Of 150 to 200 reported CMV TCRbeta sequences, just over 65 were found in memory CD4+ repertoires. Suggested: most of the CMV-linked TCR signature lies in CD4+ memory cells.

Germline V lookup: CDR1 MNHNS, CDR2 SASEGT. The CDR3 loop spans 17 amino acids. The junction had 12 bases not matched to a gene; V was cut back by 3 bases and J by 6 bases. Sequenced by immunoSEQ multiplex PCR; TCRdb stores in-frame clones only, minus some. The sample has some 64,000 clones, 82% seen once. The rearrangement joins TRBV6-1 to TRBJ2-3; 10 nucleotides agree with TRBD2. Sequenced input: memory CD4+ T cells from blood. The sequence derives from an adult in good health and CMV-seronegative. The CDR3 DNA is TGTGCCAGCAGTGATGGAGCGGGGGGGCCGCGGTTCGATACGCAGTATTTT. It specifies CASSDGAGGPRFDTQYF.